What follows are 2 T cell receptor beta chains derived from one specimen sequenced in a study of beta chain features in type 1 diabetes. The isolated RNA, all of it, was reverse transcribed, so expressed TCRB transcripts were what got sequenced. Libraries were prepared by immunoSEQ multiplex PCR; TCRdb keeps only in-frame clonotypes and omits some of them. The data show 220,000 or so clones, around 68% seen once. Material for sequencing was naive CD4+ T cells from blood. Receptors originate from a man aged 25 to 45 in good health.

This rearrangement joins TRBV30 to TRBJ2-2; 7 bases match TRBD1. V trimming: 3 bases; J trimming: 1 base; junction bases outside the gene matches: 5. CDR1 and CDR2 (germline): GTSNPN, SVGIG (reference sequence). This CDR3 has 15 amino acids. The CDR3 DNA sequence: TGTGCCTGGAGCCAGGGGGTTGGGAACACCGGGGAGCTGTTTTTT. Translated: CAWSQGVGNTGELFF.

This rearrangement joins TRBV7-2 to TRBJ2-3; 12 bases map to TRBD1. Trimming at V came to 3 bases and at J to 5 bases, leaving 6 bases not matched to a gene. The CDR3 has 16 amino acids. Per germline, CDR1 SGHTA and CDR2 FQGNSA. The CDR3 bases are TGTGCCAGCAGCTTCTCCGGGACAGGGGGCATAGATACGCAGTATTTT. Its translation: CASSFSGTGGIDTQYF.